Here is one T cell receptor (beta chain) with its context. Its antigen is still unknown. This record belongs to a study of beta chain features in type 1 diabetes. Study context: Summed over all samples, the examined sorted cells came to 95 million to 130 million.

Trimming took off 3 bases at V and 1 base at J, with 13 bases between the two ends. This CDR3 contains 15 residues. Looked up from germline, CDR1 is LGHNA and CDR2 is YSLEER. cDNA synthesis used the whole RNA isolate, giving expressed TCRB sequences. Here immunoSEQ multiplex PCR was the method, and the copy in TCRdb shows in-frame clones only, minus some. The sample holds fewer than 550,000 clones, about 10% seen once. Study results and caveats: The study found fewer insertions and more deletions at VDJ junctions in type 1 diabetes patients. Compared with healthy donors, patients appeared to share more similar naive, central memory and regulatory TCRB repertoires. All four CD4+ subsets from Type 1 diabetes patients carried moderately but significantly shorter TCRB CDR3s.

The clonotype originates from a woman aged 18-35 years in good health. This chain joins TRBV4-3 and TRBJ2-7; TRBD1 might be the D (5 bases). The sample was naive CD4+ T cells from blood. CDR3: CASSQQVGASYEQYF. CDR3 sequence (DNA): TGCGCCAGCAGCCAGCAGGTAGGGGCATCCTACGAGCAGTACTTC.